This T cell receptor (beta chain) was captured in a study of response to subunit inactivated influenza vaccine. General study points: A suggestion made by the authors is that each seasonal influenza vaccination recruits few new T cells.

The V segment lost 5 bases and the J segment 9 bases; nucleotides outside the gene matches: 7. The CDR3 has 13 amino acids. Germline V lookup: CDR1 SGHTA, CDR2 FQGNSA. About this clonotype: Its antigen is not identified.

Using its own MiXCR run on the RT-PCR reads, TCRdb lists one record per CDR3 protein. This repertoire shows around 180,000 distinct CDR3 sequences, about 9% found once; its top ten account for about a tenth. Sequencing was performed on non-naive T cells sorted from PBMCs, taken on the day of vaccination. The genes are TRBV7-2 and TRBJ2-1, with 7 bases fitting TRBD1. This receptor was taken from a man aged 50 to 59 who received an inactivated influenza vaccine. The DNA for the CDR3 is TGTGCCAGCAGCAGGGACAGTCCCGGTGAGCAGTTCTTC. Translating gives CASSRDSPGEQFF.